A selection of T cell receptor beta chains follows, all from one sample in a study of a mutant IDH1 vaccine in newly diagnosed glioma. Assay: immunoSEQ multiplex PCR; the TCRdb copy retains only in-frame clones and omits some. The sample records tens of thousands of clones, about 87% being singletons. Their recognized antigens are unknown. This sample comprised PBMCs, obtained from a glioma patient whose treatment included an IDH1 peptide vaccine. The origin of the receptors is a man aged 25 to 40 with glioma. Each CDR3 is given with its conserved first and last residue. A D gene is named only where the DNA matches it firmly. Expanded clones get a size class; other rows say once, few or many, or leave the size out.

CDR3 protein: CASSGTGGLGGYTF
CDR3 DNA: TGTGCCAGCAGCGGGACAGGGGGCTTGGGTGGCTACACCTTC
D gene: TRBD1
clone size: .
J gene: TRBJ1-2
V gene: TRBV9

CDR3 protein: CASSYGGEQFF
CDR3 DNA: TGTGCCAGCAGCTACGGGGGTGAGCAGTTCTTC
D gene: .
clone size: .
J gene: TRBJ2-1
V gene: TRBV11-2

CDR3 protein: CASSLDRPWTIQYF
CDR3 DNA: TGTGCCAGCAGCCTCGACAGGCCATGGACCATTCAGTACTTC
D gene: .
clone size: .
J gene: TRBJ2-4
V gene: TRBV7-2

CDR3 protein: CASSDNPGRLTYEQYF
CDR3 DNA: TGTGCCAGCAGTGATAATCCGGGCAGGTTAACCTACGAGCAGTACTTC
D gene: .
clone size: .
J gene: TRBJ2-7
V gene: TRBV2

CDR3 protein: CASSLVGTASGNTIYF
CDR3 DNA: TGTGCCAGCAGCTTAGTGGGGACTGCCTCTGGAAACACCATATATTTT
D gene: .
clone size: .
J gene: TRBJ1-3
V gene: TRBV7-9

CDR3 protein: CASHPGRQNTEAFF
CDR3 DNA: TGTGCCAGCCACCCGGGACGCCAGAACACTGAAGCTTTCTTT
D gene: .
clone size: .
J gene: TRBJ1-1
V gene: TRBV7-2

CDR3 protein: CASSSRTGGNYGYTF
CDR3 DNA: TGTGCCAGCAGCTCGAGGACAGGTGGCAACTATGGCTACACCTTC
D gene: TRBD1
clone size: .
J gene: TRBJ1-2
V gene: TRBV7-8

CDR3 protein: CASSLLSNQPQHF
CDR3 DNA: TGTGCCAGCAGTTTACTAAGCAATCAGCCCCAGCATTTT
D gene: .
clone size: .
J gene: TRBJ1-5
V gene: TRBV28

CDR3 protein: CASSITANSPLHF
CDR3 DNA: TGTGCCAGCAGCATTACCGCTAATTCACCCCTCCACTTT
D gene: .
clone size: .
J gene: TRBJ1-6
V gene: TRBV9

CDR3 protein: CASSSRDATNEKLFF
CDR3 DNA: TGTGCCAGCAGCTCAAGAGACGCAACTAATGAAAAACTGTTTTTT
D gene: .
clone size: .
J gene: TRBJ1-4
V gene: TRBV7-9

CDR3 protein: CASSVDEGRTEAFF
CDR3 DNA: TGTGCCAGCAGCGTAGACGAGGGTAGAACTGAAGCTTTCTTT
D gene: .
clone size: few
J gene: TRBJ1-1
V gene: TRBV9